A selection of T cell receptor beta chains follows, all from one sample in a study of cytomegalovirus exposure and HLA in healthy donors. Using immunoSEQ multiplex PCR, the repertoire was profiled, and TCRdb retains in-frame clones only, with some absent. The table for this sample gives around 140,000 clones. The sequenced material came from PBMCs. The source is a woman in her forties or fifties in good health and CMV-seronegative. CDR3s include the opening cysteine and the closing phenylalanine or tryptophan. The D gene is left open where the match is weak.

d_gene	j_gene	v_gene	CDR3nt	CDR3aa
.	TRBJ1-5	TRBV6-6	TGTGCCAGCAGTTACTCCAGTACCAGGAGCAATCAGCCCCAGCATTTT	CASSYSSTRSNQPQHF
.	TRBJ1-1	TRBV9	TGTGCCAGCAGCTTCGACAGGATGAACACTGAAGCTTTCTTT	CASSFDRMNTEAFF
.	TRBJ1-2	TRBV11-1	TGTGCCAGCAGCTCAGGACACCTGGTCGGCTATGGCTACACCTTC	CASSSGHLVGYGYTF
TRBD1	TRBJ1-6	TRBV7-6	TGTGCCAGCAGCCGTACCGGGACAGGGAATTCACCCCTCCACTTT	CASSRTGTGNSPLHF
TRBD2	TRBJ2-2	TRBV4-2	TGTGCCAGCAGCCAAGATTCCAGCGGGGCCCTCTTTTACGGGGAGCTGTTTTTT	CASSQDSSGALFYGELFF
TRBD1	TRBJ1-2	TRBV27	TGTGCCAGCAGTTTAATGGGACAGAGCTATGGCTACACCTTC	CASSLMGQSYGYTF
.	TRBJ2-1	TRBV7-3	TGTGCCACCGGAGGGGGAGGGCCGAACAATGAGCAGTTCTTC	CATGGGGPNNEQFF
TRBD1	TRBJ1-6	TRBV5-8	TGTGCCAGCAGCCCTGGACAGGGGGGGCTCTCCCTCCACTTT	CASSPGQGGLSLHF
TRBD2	TRBJ2-5	TRBV4-2	TGTGCCAGCAGCCAAGAGACTAGCGGGACGTACCAAGAGACCCAGTACTTC	CASSQETSGTYQETQYF
TRBD1	TRBJ2-7	TRBV15	TGTGCCACCAGCAGACGGACAGGGCCCTACGAGCAGTACTTC	CATSRRTGPYEQYF
TRBD2	TRBJ2-2	TRBV28	TGTGCCAGCAACAACAGTCCGGGAGGGTTCACCGGGGAGCTGTTTTTT	CASNNSPGGFTGELFF
.	TRBJ1-1	TRBV27	TGTGCCAGCAGTTTAGGACTCAACATGAACACTGAAGCTTTCTTT	CASSLGLNMNTEAFF
TRBD2	TRBJ2-7	TRBV4-1	TGCGCCAGCAGCCAAAGGACTAGCGGGAAGGGGAGGTACGAGCAGTACTTC	CASSQRTSGKGRYEQYF
TRBD1	TRBJ2-3	TRBV18	TGTGCCAGCTCACCCGCGACAGGGGATGGGGATACGCAGTATTTT	CASSPATGDGDTQYF
TRBD2	TRBJ2-1	TRBV6-1	TGTGCCAGCAGTGTAAAATTGGGACTAGCGGGGAACAATGAGCAGTTCTTC	CASSVKLGLAGNNEQFF
.	TRBJ2-2	TRBV7-3	TGTGCCAGCAGCCCCCAGGGGATGAACACCGGGGAGCTGTTTTTT	CASSPQGMNTGELFF
TRBD1	TRBJ1-2	TRBV29-1	TGCAGCGTCCGGACAGGGGGCTATGGCTACACCTTC	CSVRTGGYGYTF
.	TRBJ1-1	TRBV6-6	TGTGCCAGCAGGCCCAGGGAAGAGACTGAAGCTTTCTTT	CASRPREETEAFF
.	TRBJ2-7	TRBV7-2	TGTGCCAGCCTCAAGGGCAGGGGTTACGAGCAGTACTTC	CASLKGRGYEQYF
.	TRBJ2-7	TRBV25-1	TGTGCCAGCAGTGAGATAAAGAACCGAGCCTACGAGCAGTACTTC	CASSEIKNRAYEQYF
TRBD1	TRBJ1-3	TRBV5-4	TGTGCCAGCAGCCAGCAGGGGGTGGGTGGAAACACCATATATTTT	CASSQQGVGGNTIYF
.	TRBJ2-1	TRBV7-3	TGTGCCAGCAGCTCCAGTTACCACAATGAGCAGTTCTTC	CASSSSYHNEQFF
TRBD2	TRBJ2-1	TRBV25-1	TGTGCCAGCAGTGAAGGACTAGCTTTAAGTAATGAGCAGTTCTTC	CASSEGLALSNEQFF
.	TRBJ2-5	TRBV6-5	TGTGCCAGCACCTCGACAGCAGAGACCCAGTACTTC	CASTSTAETQYF
.	TRBJ1-5	TRBV2	TGTGCCAGCAGTCGGTCTGGCAGGGTCGGCGTCGAGAATCAGCCCCAGCATTTT	CASSRSGRVGVENQPQHF
TRBD1	TRBJ2-7	TRBV28	TGTGCCAGCAGTTCTCCGGACAGGGGCTTCAACGAGCAGTACTTC	CASSSPDRGFNEQYF
TRBD2	TRBJ2-1	TRBV7-3	TGTGCCAGCAGCTTAACAGGGACTAGCAATGAGCAGTTCTTC	CASSLTGTSNEQFF
TRBD1	TRBJ1-1	TRBV2	TGTGCCAGCAGCGAGAGCGTGGGACAGGGAGACACTGAAGCTTTCTTT	CASSESVGQGDTEAFF
.	TRBJ1-5	TRBV2	TGTGCCAGCCTAGGAGTCCGAGGCAATCAGCCCCAGCATTTT	CASLGVRGNQPQHF
TRBD2	TRBJ2-1	TRBV5-4	TGTGCCAGCAGCTTTTTAGCGGGGGACAATGAGCAGTTCTTC	CASSFLAGDNEQFF
.	TRBJ1-2	TRBV18	TGTGCCAGCTCACCCCGGGAGCCTGGCTACACCTTC	CASSPREPGYTF
TRBD1	TRBJ2-7	TRBV27	TGTGCCAGCAGCTTAAGGGACAGGGAAGCCGAGCAGTACTTC	CASSLRDREAEQYF
.	TRBJ1-1	TRBV5-4	TGTGCCAGCAGCTCCAACAGGGACACTGAAGCTTTCTTT	CASSSNRDTEAFF
TRBD1	TRBJ2-5	TRBV5-1	TGCGCCAGCAGCTTGGCCTTCAGGGGGCAAGAGACCCAGTACTTC	CASSLAFRGQETQYF
.	TRBJ1-1	TRBV30	TGTGCCTGGAGTGTACAGTGGGAAGCTTTCTTT	CAWSVQWEAFF
TRBD1	TRBJ2-7	TRBV5-6	TGTGCCAGCAGCATAAGCTTCCGGACAGGGGCCTACGAGCAGTACTTC	CASSISFRTGAYEQYF
.	TRBJ1-5	TRBV28	TGTGCCAGCAGTTTCGCAGGGGATAGCAATCAGCCCCAGCATTTT	CASSFAGDSNQPQHF
.	TRBJ2-3	TRBV5-1	TGCGCCAGCAGTCCTTCCTCGGGTGCCCGCACAGATACGCAGTATTTT	CASSPSSGARTDTQYF
.	TRBJ1-3	TRBV14	TGTGCCAGCAGCCCCAAACTTCACAGGGTTCGGAACACCATATATTTT	CASSPKLHRVRNTIYF
.	TRBJ1-1	TRBV5-1	TGCGCCAGCAGCTCCGCGGAGAACACTGAAGCTTTCTTT	CASSSAENTEAFF
TRBD1	TRBJ1-2	TRBV5-1	TGCGCCAGCAGCTTGTCCCAGGGGGCAGGTGGCCATGGCTACACCTTC	CASSLSQGAGGHGYTF
.	TRBJ2-7	TRBV5-1	TGCGCCAGCAGCTTGGCGTTCGGGCCGCAGGGCGAGCAGTACTTC	CASSLAFGPQGEQYF
TRBD2	TRBJ2-7	TRBV11-2	TGTGCCAGCAGCTTAATGGCTAGCGGGGGAAACTACGAGCAGTACTTC	CASSLMASGGNYEQYF
TRBD2	TRBJ2-1	TRBV27	TGTGCCAGCAGTTCCCGGCCAGCGGGGATTACCAATGAGCAGTTCTTC	CASSSRPAGITNEQFF
TRBD1	TRBJ1-6	TRBV7-9	TGTGCCAGCAGCCAAACCAGGGGGCTTGGGGATTCACCCCTCCACTTT	CASSQTRGLGDSPLHF
.	TRBJ1-3	TRBV7-8	TGTGCCAGCAGCTTAATGTCATCCTCTGGAAACACCATATATTTT	CASSLMSSSGNTIYF
.	TRBJ2-1	TRBV7-9	TGTGCCAGCAGCTTATTCGGCAATGAGCAGTTCTTC	CASSLFGNEQFF
.	TRBJ2-5	TRBV19	TGTGCCAGTAGCCTTGGAGGGACAGCCACACAAGAGACCCAGTACTTC	CASSLGGTATQETQYF
.	TRBJ1-1	TRBV6-1	TGTGCCAGGTGGACACCTACAAACACTGAAGCTTTCTTT	CARWTPTNTEAFF
TRBD2	TRBJ2-2	TRBV29-1	TGCAGCGTTGAAGATAACGGCGGGGGGGCCCGGACCGGGGAGCTGTTTTTT	CSVEDNGGGARTGELFF
.	TRBJ1-4	TRBV30	TGTGCCTGGAGTCCCCTAGGGGATGGTGAAAAACTGTTTTTT	CAWSPLGDGEKLFF
.	TRBJ2-6	TRBV15	TGTGCCACCAGCAGAGCAGGGTCGGGGGCCAACGTCCTGACTTTC	CATSRAGSGANVLTF
TRBD2	TRBJ2-1	TRBV30	TGTGCCTGGAGTGTACAGAGAGCGGGAGGAGTGCAGTTCTTC	CAWSVQRAGGVQFF
.	TRBJ1-4	TRBV6-6	TGTGCCAGCAGGCCGACTCAAACTAATGAAAAACTGTTTTTT	CASRPTQTNEKLFF
.	TRBJ2-2	TRBV7-3	TGTGCCAGCAGCTTAGGCCAGGCCGGGGAGCTGTTTTTT	CASSLGQAGELFF
.	TRBJ2-7	TRBV19	TGTGCCAGTAGACGGGACTACGAGCAGTACTTC	CASRRDYEQYF
.	TRBJ2-2	TRBV7-7	TGTGCTAGCAGCCCGGGACATCTCACCGGGGAGCTGTTTTTT	CASSPGHLTGELFF
TRBD1	TRBJ1-2	TRBV28	TGTGCCAGCATGGGAACCGGACAGGGGGCTAACTATGGCTACACCTTC	CASMGTGQGANYGYTF